What follows is one T cell receptor (beta chain) and its context. What antigen it recognizes has not been identified. There are no base qualities to consult, and no much larger clone falls within one base. The sample belongs to a study of patients and donors after allogeneic stem cell transplantation (dated by TCRdb to the early 2020s). Libraries were constructed by RT-PCR. TCRdb names NextSeq 550 as the instrument used. Starting from the raw public reads, TCRdb applied fastp trimming at Q25, assembled clones with MiXCR and retained in-frame beta chains. Every CDR3 protein is listed once, alongside the most common genes and DNA of its rows. The sample has under 200,000 distinct CDR3 sequences on record, 30% of them singletons. The top ten hold approximately 3.5% of the sample. The germline V gene (reference sequence) sets CDR1 to SEHNR and CDR2 to FQNEAQ. V is reduced by 1 base and J by 1 base, leaving a spacing of 10 bases between them. There are 15 amino acids in the CDR3, from cysteine to phenylalanine inclusive. Solely the CDR3 DNA is kept, with 45 bases framed from the first base.

The source is a human donor who was either an allogeneic HSCT recipient or a stem cell or donor lymphocyte infusion donor (not recorded which). It is not recorded whose cells these are; they may come from a transplant donor. The V and J genes are TRBV7-9 and TRBJ2-5; a tentative D call is TRBD2 (6 bases match). The sample was blood, either unsorted or a sorted T cell fraction (not recorded which). The sequence in DNA is TGTGCCAGCAGCTTAGGAGGTAGCGGCCAAGAGACCCAGTACTTC. The encoded protein is CASSLGGSGQETQYF.